These 30 T cell receptor beta chains came from one sample sequenced in a study of T cell changes during pregnancy in multiple sclerosis. Some clones are missing from TCRdb's copy, which holds only in-frame ones; the method was immunoSEQ multiplex PCR. Of about 24,000 clones in the sample, around nine tenths were seen once. Here the sequenced sample was CD8+ T cells from peripheral blood mononuclear cells, taken in the third trimester of pregnancy. These receptors all stem from a female donor in good health, enrolled as a control in a pregnancy study.

This chain uses TRBV2 with TRBJ2-3; TRBD2 agrees at 9 bases. Germline CDR1 and CDR2: SNHLY and FYNNEI. The CDR3 spans 12 residues. This CDR3 reads CAELAGADTQYF. CDR3 nucleotides: TGTGCGGAACTAGCGGGTGCAGATACGCAGTATTTT.

The chain is built from TRBV5-6 and TRBJ1-2; tentative D call: TRBD1 (6 bases). Per the germline V gene, CDR1 is SGHDT and CDR2 is YYEEEE. The CDR3 covers 15 residues. V shed 1 base and J shed 7 bases, with 17 bases lying between them. CDR3 nucleotides: TGTGCCAGCAGCTTGATGACAGGTTCTCCCTCTGGCTACACCTTC. It is translated as CASSLMTGSPSGYTF.

V usage is TRBV4-2 and J usage is TRBJ2-3; the D is unclear. This CDR3 contains 15 residues. CDR1 and CDR2 from the germline V gene are LGHNA and YNFKEQ. Trimming left V 1 base short and J 0 bases short, with 8 bases between. The CDR3 DNA reads TGTGCCAGCAGCCAAGGCCTAGGCAGCACAGATACGCAGTATTTT. Protein sequence: CASSQGLGSTDTQYF.

The V gene is TRBV19, the J gene TRBJ2-5; D call uncertain. The germline CDR1 and CDR2 sequences are LNHDA and SQIVND (reference sequence). This CDR3 spans 13 amino acids. Trimming removed 3 bases at V and 4 bases at J, with 9 bases between. The CDR3 sequence is CASSIQYSETQYF. CDR3 coding DNA: TGTGCCAGTAGTATTCAGTATTCAGAGACCCAGTACTTC.

This clone was observed a single time. This chain joins TRBV9 and TRBJ1-4; D perhaps matches TRBD1 (6 bases). Per the germline V gene, CDR1 is SGDLS and CDR2 is YYNGEE. The CDR3 consists of 15 residues. Trimming cost V 4 bases and J 1 base, with 11 bases left between them. Written as DNA, the CDR3 is TGTGCCAGCAGCAAAGGGGGGGGAACTAATGAAAAACTGTTTTTT. It translates to CASSKGGGTNEKLFF. The complete variable domain, with remaining parts taken from reference TRBV9 and TRBJ1-4, reads DSGVTQTPKHLITATGQRVTLRCSPRSGDLSVYWYQQSLDQGLQFLIQYYNGEERAKGNILERFSAQQFPDLHSELNLSSLELGDSALYFCASSKGGGTNEKLFFGSGTQLSVL.

The chain combines TRBV9 with TRBJ2-2, with 8 positions matching TRBD1. Germline CDR1 is SGDLS and CDR2 is YYNGEE. CDR3 length equals 15 residues. Losses at the gene ends were 5 bases for V and 3 bases for J; bases not matched to a gene: 6. The CDR3 nucleotides read TGTGCCAGCAGGCCCGGGACAGGAGACACCGGGGAGCTGTTTTTT. Protein sequence: CASRPGTGDTGELFF. The variable domain in full, with the rest retrieved from reference TRBV9 and TRBJ2-2, is DSGVTQTPKHLITATGQRVTLRCSPRSGDLSVYWYQQSLDQGLQFLIQYYNGEERAKGNILERFSAQQFPDLHSELNLSSLELGDSALYFCASRPGTGDTGELFFGEGSRLTVL.

This sequence joins TRBV6-6 and TRBJ2-3; 8 nucleotides line up with TRBD2. Germline V CDR1 and CDR2: MNHNY, SVGAGI (reference sequence). The CDR3 sequence is 16 residues long. V lost 0 bases to trimming and J lost 1 base; unmatched junction nucleotides: 3. This CDR3 is CASSYSLAGRTDTQYF. In nucleotides, the CDR3 is TGTGCCAGCAGTTACTCCCTAGCGGGCCGCACAGATACGCAGTATTTT.

The chain joins TRBV29-1 to TRBJ1-2; D remains unclear. CDR1 is SQVTM and CDR2 is ANQGSEA in the germline V gene. CDR3 length: 11 residues. V was trimmed by 0 bases and J by 5 bases, leaving 4 bases between them. CDR3 nucleotide sequence: TGCAGCGTTGAAGATCGGTATGGCTACACCTTC. Translated, it gives CSVEDRYGYTF.

V usage is TRBV11-2 and J usage is TRBJ2-7, with D hard to call. V lost 3 bases and J 5 bases, leaving 5 bases between the germline ends. The CDR3 covers 11 residues. CDR1 and CDR2 from the germline V gene are SGHAT and FQNNGV. CDR3 amino acids: CASSFADEQYF. CDR3 DNA sequence: TGTGCCAGCAGCTTCGCGGACGAGCAGTACTTC.

This chain uses TRBV5-1 with TRBJ2-5, with a tentative D call TRBD2 (6 bases). The germline V gene has CDR1 SGHRS and CDR2 YFSETQ. V dropped 4 bases and J dropped 2 bases, with 15 bases sitting between them. This CDR3 contains 15 residues. CDR3 nucleotides: TGCGCCAGCAGCCCCGACATAGCGGTTCAAGAGACCCAGTACTTC. It is translated as CASSPDIAVQETQYF. The entire variable domain, with the rest obtained from reference TRBV5-1 and TRBJ2-5, is as follows: KAGVTQTPRYLIKTRGQQVTLSCSPISGHRSVSWYQQTPGQGLQFLFEYFSETQRNKGNFPGRFSGRQFSNSRSEMNVSTLELGDSALYLCASSPDIAVQETQYFGPGTRLLVL.

V is TRBV27 and J is TRBJ2-3, with 7 bases identical to TRBD2. Germline lookup yields CDR1 MNHEY and CDR2 SMNVEV (reference sequence). V was pared by 0 bases and J by 3 bases, with 12 bases of the junction left unmatched. The CDR3 is 18 residues long. CDR3 residues: CASSLSALRLALTDTQYF. CDR3 nucleotides: TGTGCCAGCAGTTTATCGGCGTTGAGACTAGCATTGACAGATACGCAGTATTTT.

V is TRBV4-2 and J is TRBJ2-1, with 8 nucleotides matching TRBD2. The CDR3 has 17 amino acids. V lost 2 bases to trimming and J lost 8 bases; unmatched junction nucleotides: 14. Germline CDR1 reads LGHNA; CDR2 reads YNFKEQ. This CDR3 is CASSQSIPGLVGDEQFF. In nucleotides, the CDR3 is TGTGCCAGCAGCCAATCGATCCCGGGACTAGTAGGGGATGAGCAGTTCTTC.

This chain uses TRBV11-2 with TRBJ1-2; TRBD1 agrees at 7 bases. There are 13 residues in the CDR3. Germline CDR1 reads SGHAT; CDR2 reads FQNNGV. V lost 5 bases to trimming and J lost 10 bases; unmatched junction nucleotides: 10. CDR3 in DNA: TGTGCCAGCAGCGGGGACAGCGTCGATGACTACACCTTC. It is translated as CASSGDSVDDYTF.

This chain uses TRBV11-2 with TRBJ1-2; the match to TRBD1 covers 7 bases. The length of the CDR3 is 15 residues. Germline V CDR1 and CDR2: SGHAT, FQNNGV. V trimming: 3 bases; J trimming: 4 bases; junction bases outside the gene matches: 8. CDR3 amino acids: CASSLDDRQGYGYTF. In DNA, the CDR3 is TGTGCCAGCAGCTTGGATGATAGACAGGGCTATGGCTACACCTTC.

CDR3 DNA sequence: TGTGCCAGCAGCTCTATTAACAGGGGGCGAGCCAAAAACATTCAGTACTTC. It is translated as CASSSINRGRAKNIQYF. The J gene is TRBJ2-4, the V gene TRBV28; 9 bases align to TRBD1. The CDR3 runs 17 residues. J gave up 0 bases and V 6 bases, and 9 bases lay outside the gene matches. Germline V gives CDR1 MDHEN, CDR2 SYDVKM.

This chain connects TRBV6-1 to TRBJ2-2; the match to TRBD2 covers 13 bases. The V gene's germline CDR1 is MNHNS and CDR2 SASEGT. The CDR3 has 21 residues. Germline trimming cut 0 bases from V and 5 bases from J; bases unmatched to any gene: 15. The CDR3 reads CASSEAEGLGLAGVETGELFF. The DNA of the CDR3 is TGTGCCAGCAGTGAAGCGGAAGGTTTAGGACTAGCGGGAGTCGAGACCGGGGAGCTGTTTTTT.

The chain employs TRBV10-2 and TRBJ1-1; D is perhaps TRBD1 (6 bases). Looked up from germline, CDR1 is WSHSY and CDR2 is SAAADI. V lost 3 bases and J 5 bases, leaving 19 bases between the germline ends. This CDR3 comprises 16 residues. CDR3 region: CASSDRGGGAETEAFF. DNA of the CDR3: TGCGCCAGCAGTGACAGGGGAGGGGGAGCTGAGACTGAAGCTTTCTTT.

The chain employs TRBV6-1 and TRBJ2-3, with 7 positions matching TRBD2. Germline lookup yields CDR1 MNHNS and CDR2 SASEGT. V lost 4 bases, J lost 0 bases, and 4 bases stayed unmatched. CDR3 length: 15 amino acids. The CDR3 is CASSASAGSTDTQYF. As DNA, the CDR3 is TGTGCCAGCAGTGCCTCAGCGGGGAGCACAGATACGCAGTATTTT.

This rearrangement joins TRBV5-1 to TRBJ1-1; maybe TRBD1 (5 bases). Trimming took off 0 bases at V and 0 bases at J, with 6 bases between the two ends. CDR3 length: 14 residues. Germline-derived CDR1 and CDR2 are SGHRS and YFSETQ. CDR3 bases: TGCGCCAGCAGCTTGGACAGGATGAACACTGAAGCTTTCTTT. Translation gives CASSLDRMNTEAFF.

CDR3 DNA sequence: TGCGCCAGCAGCCCCGAGGGCGGAAACTATGGCTACACCTTC. It is translated as CASSPEGGNYGYTF. The chain uses TRBV5-1 and TRBJ1-2, with D uncertain. Deletions cut 4 bases from V and 2 bases from J, with 12 bases between. The germline V gene has CDR1 SGHRS and CDR2 YFSETQ. The CDR3 extends over 14 amino acids.

CDR3 residues: CASSQGGQNYGYTF. As DNA, the CDR3 is TGTGCCAGCAGCCAAGGGGGCCAGAACTATGGCTACACCTTC. The chain employs TRBV4-2 and TRBJ1-2; D may be TRBD1 (5 bases). The CDR3 covers 14 residues. The V end was cut by 1 base, the J end by 2 bases, with 8 bases between. Germline values: CDR1 LGHNA, CDR2 YNFKEQ.

V and J are TRBV7-6 and TRBJ1-3; 7 bases match TRBD1. This CDR3 has 16 amino acids. The V gene end was trimmed by 4 bases and the J gene end by 0 bases; junction bases not matched to a gene: 6. Germline V CDR1 and CDR2: SGHVS, FNYEAQ. CDR3 DNA sequence: TGTGCCAGCAGCTCCCGACAGGGCTCCTCTGGAAACACCATATATTTT. It specifies CASSSRQGSSGNTIYF.

V usage is TRBV13 and J usage is TRBJ1-2; possibly TRBD1 for D (6 bases). The V end was cut by 5 bases, the J end by 4 bases, with 17 bases between. The CDR3 sequence is 15 residues long. Germline CDR1 PRHDT, CDR2 FYEKMQ (reference sequence). The CDR3 DNA is TGTGCCAGCAGCACTAGAGGGGGGGCGTTCTATGGCTACACCTTC. Translation: CASSTRGGAFYGYTF.

On this clone itself: Other DNA sequences from this sample encode an identical CDR3 as well. The J gene is TRBJ2-7, the V gene TRBV27; the match to TRBD2 covers 8 bases. Per germline, CDR1 MNHEY and CDR2 SMNVEV (reference sequence). V was pared by 6 bases and J by 0 bases, with 4 bases of the junction left unmatched. This CDR3 has 14 amino acids. The CDR3 is CASSPGGASYEQYF. The CDR3 DNA follows: TGTGCCAGCAGCCCGGGGGGGGCCTCCTACGAGCAGTACTTC.

The chain uses TRBV30 and TRBJ2-6; the D gene is possibly TRBD1 (5 bases). There are 14 residues in the CDR3. Germline CDR1 reads GTSNPN; CDR2 reads SVGIG (reference sequence). V shed 1 base and J shed 1 base, with 5 bases lying between them. CDR3 nucleotide sequence: TGTGCCTGGAGTGAGGGGTCTGGGGCCAACGTCCTGACTTTC. Its translation: CAWSEGSGANVLTF.

The rearrangement uses TRBV7-8 and TRBJ2-3; TRBD1 agrees at 11 bases. The J segment lost 4 bases and the V segment lost 0 bases, leaving 0 bases of the junction unmatched. The CDR3 has 15 amino acids. Germline values: CDR1 SGHVS, CDR2 FQNEAQ. CDR3: CASSLAGQGADTQYF. The CDR3 coding sequence is TGTGCCAGCAGCTTAGCGGGACAGGGGGCAGATACGCAGTATTTT.

The genes are TRBV7-9 and TRBJ2-7, with D possibly matching TRBD1 (5 bases). The CDR3 spans 13 residues. Germline V CDR1 and CDR2: SEHNR, FQNEAQ (reference sequence). Trimming shortened V by 4 bases and J by 4 bases, and 11 bases separated the two germline ends. CDR3 protein: CASSSPAGYEQYF. Written as DNA, the CDR3 is TGTGCCAGCAGCTCACCTGCAGGGTACGAGCAGTACTTC.

The CDR3 bases are TGTGCCAGCAGCTTGGGCGATAAGGGGGTTTTGGGCTATGGCTACACCTTC. It yields the protein CASSLGDKGVLGYGYTF. The chain couples TRBV5-6 to TRBJ1-2, with D possibly matching TRBD1 (6 bases). Germline CDR1 is SGHDT and CDR2 is YYEEEE. The length of the CDR3 is 17 residues. Trimming cost V 0 bases and J 4 bases, with 19 bases left between them.

The chain uses TRBV2 and TRBJ2-7; a weak D match, TRBD2 (7 bases). Trimming pared 5 bases from V and 4 bases from J, leaving 21 bases between. This CDR3 region has 16 residues. Germline V gene data show CDR1 as SNHLY and CDR2 as FYNNEI. CDR3 nucleotide sequence: TGTGCCAGCAGTAAACTCCTGGGGGCGGGGGTTTACGAGCAGTACTTC. Amino acids: CASSKLLGAGVYEQYF.

This sequence joins TRBV6-4 and TRBJ2-1, with D tentatively TRBD2 (6 bases). The CDR3 loop spans 13 amino acids. Germline-derived CDR1 and CDR2 are MRHNA and SNTAGT. V lost 8 bases and J lost 5, with 13 bases in between. The CDR3 protein is CASASGDDNEQFF. The DNA of the CDR3 is TGTGCCAGCGCCTCGGGAGACGACAATGAGCAGTTCTTC.